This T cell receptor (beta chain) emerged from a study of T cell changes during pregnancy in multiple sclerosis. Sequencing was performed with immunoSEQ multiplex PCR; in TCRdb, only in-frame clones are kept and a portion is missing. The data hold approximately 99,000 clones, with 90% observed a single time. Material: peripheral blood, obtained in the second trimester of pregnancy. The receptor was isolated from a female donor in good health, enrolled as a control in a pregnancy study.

CDR3 nucleotides: TGTGCCAGCAGCTTCTCCCCTATGAACACTGAAGCTTTCTTT. It is translated as CASSFSPMNTEAFF. The chain is built from TRBV11-1 and TRBJ1-1; D is unresolved. V shed 3 bases and J shed 0 bases, with 8 bases lying between them. The length of the CDR3 is 14 residues. The germline CDR1 and CDR2 sequences are SGHAT and FQDESV (reference sequence).